This T cell receptor beta chain stems from a study of blood T cell repertoires in COVID-19. The CDR3 runs 12 residues. Germline-derived CDR1 and CDR2 are KGHSH and LQKENI. The V gene lost 8 bases and the J gene lost 10 bases, with 15 bases spanning the gap. This clone has only a few counts. Libraries were prepared by immunoSEQ multiplex PCR; TCRdb keeps only in-frame clonotypes and omits some of them. The repertoire holds 150,000 to 200,000 clones, with 86% as singletons. The sequenced material came from peripheral blood. The V call is TRBV18, the J call TRBJ1-5; D is unclear. The source is a man between 65 and 79 years old with acute or convalescent COVID-19. In DNA form, the CDR3 reads TGTGCCAGCAGGAGGGCAGGCGATCCCCAGCATTTT. As protein: CASRRAGDPQHF.